Included here is one T cell receptor beta chain sequence, with context. No antigen is known for it. These data belong to a study of cytomegalovirus exposure and HLA in healthy donors. Broader study findings: More clonal expansion characterized HLA-associated TCR beta chains than equally common others in a later analysis.

The PCR was carried out with 60 Vbeta primers and 13 Jbeta primers. The table came from immunoSEQ multiplex PCR; TCRdb's copy has only in-frame clones and leaves some out. The table lists roughly 150,000 clones, roughly 88% of them singletons. The length of the CDR3 is 17 residues. V dropped 4 bases and J dropped 2 bases, with 18 bases sitting between them. Per the germline V gene, CDR1 is MNHNS and CDR2 is SASEGT. The chain links TRBV6-1 to TRBJ1-3, with no clear D. Sequences were obtained from PBMCs. This TCR derives from a young woman in good health and CMV-seronegative. CDR3 DNA sequence: TGTGCCAGCAGTGCATACTTTGGAAACCAGGCTGGAAACACCATATATTTT. Translating gives CASSAYFGNQAGNTIYF.